This T cell receptor beta chain was obtained from a study of PD-1 blockade in classical Hodgkin lymphoma. Broader study findings: Factors driving the repertoire differences, possibly disease activity or prior therapy, remain undefined. Relative to healthy donors, newly diagnosed patients reportedly had lower baseline TCR diversity, which was reported as lower still in relapsed/refractory patients.

Time point denoted: newly diagnosed, previously untreated cHL patient sample. Magnetic depletion of non-target cells from thawed PBMCs yielded purified CD8+ T cells. It was PBMCs in newly diagnosed, untreated classical Hodgkin lymphoma that served as comparison. Concerning this clone: Its antigen is as yet unknown.

The table came from immunoSEQ multiplex PCR; TCRdb's copy has only in-frame clones and leaves some out. The sample has about 14,000 clones, about 89% seen once. This TCR came from a human donor with classical Hodgkin lymphoma. The sample taken for sequencing was CD8+ T cells from blood.

CDR3 sequence: CASSLMGTALSSYNEQFF. The DNA of the CDR3 is TGTGCCAGCAGTTTAATGGGGACAGCCCTTAGCTCCTACAATGAGCAGTTCTTC. V usage is TRBV28 and J usage is TRBJ2-1; TRBD1 agrees at 7 bases. Germline lookup yields CDR1 MDHEN and CDR2 SYDVKM. The length of the CDR3 is 18 residues. J lost 0 bases, V lost 2 bases, and 10 bases had no gene match.